Listed below are T cell receptor beta chains from one sample, sequenced in a study of blood T cell repertoires in COVID-19. The assay was immunoSEQ multiplex PCR, and TCRdb's table has in-frame clones only and misses some. The data contain about 120,000 clones, 90% of them seen just once; the ten biggest clones take up 1.5% to 2%. Sequencing used peripheral blood. The origin of the receptors is a human donor with active COVID-19. The donor label of this sample is uncertain. Each CDR3 is given with its conserved first and last residue. A D gene is named only where the DNA matches it firmly. Where a row states a size, it is once, few, many or the class of an expanded clone; other rows omit it.

V,size,D,J,DNA,CDR3
TRBV5-1,.,.,TRBJ1-6,TGCGCCAGCAGCTTTACGGAGGGAAAGAATTCACCCCTCCACTTT,CASSFTEGKNSPLHF
TRBV19,.,.,TRBJ2-7,TGTGCCAGCACGTCGGGGTTGGAGCAGTACTTC,CASTSGLEQYF
TRBV2,.,TRBD2,TRBJ2-2,TGTGCCAGCAGCGACCCCGCGGGGGGGCACACCGGGGAGCTGTTTTTT,CASSDPAGGHTGELFF
TRBV5-1,once,TRBD2,TRBJ2-1,TGCGCCAGCAGCTTTAGCGGGGACTCCTACAATGAGCAGTTCTTC,CASSFSGDSYNEQFF
TRBV11-3,.,TRBD1,TRBJ2-1,TGTGCCAGCAGCTTCGGGACAGGGGTGGGTAGTGAGCAGTTCTTC,CASSFGTGVGSEQFF
TRBV15,.,TRBD2,TRBJ2-5,TGTGCCACCAGCAGTCCGGGTGGCGGGGGGGCTTTAGAGACCCAGTACTTC,CATSSPGGGGALETQYF
TRBV5-6,.,.,TRBJ1-6,TGTGCCAGCAGGGACAGACTAAATTCACCCCTCCACTTT,CASRDRLNSPLHF
TRBV3-1/TRBV3-2,.,.,TRBJ1-1,TGTGCCAGCAGCCAAGTTTCAGGGAGGGCTGAAGCTTTCTTT,CASSQVSGRAEAFF
TRBV6-6,.,.,TRBJ2-1,TGTGCCAGCAGTTACTCGACAGAGCAGTTCTTC,CASSYSTEQFF
TRBV5-6,.,TRBD2,TRBJ2-3,TGTGCCAGCAGTTTTAGCGGGGACACAGATACGCAGTATTTT,CASSFSGDTDTQYF
TRBV19,.,.,TRBJ1-5,TGTGCCAGTAGCCTCAGTGATTATAGCAATCAGCCCCAGCATTTT,CASSLSDYSNQPQHF
TRBV21-1,.,.,TRBJ1-5,TGTGCCAGCAGTTTTAGGGGCCTTAATCAGCCCCAGCATTTT,CASSFRGLNQPQHF
TRBV18,few,.,TRBJ1-5,TGTGCCAGCTCACCACTTCCAGGGATTTACCAGCCCCAGCATTTT,CASSPLPGIYQPQHF
TRBV6-1,.,.,TRBJ1-3,TGTGCCAGCAGTAGTACAGGGTCTGGAAACACCATATATTTT,CASSSTGSGNTIYF
TRBV20-1,.,TRBD2,TRBJ2-1,TGCAGTGCTAGTCCCCCAGCGGGGGGCCTGAGGCACAATGAGCAGTTCTTC,CSASPPAGGLRHNEQFF
TRBV29-1,.,.,TRBJ2-1,TGCAGCGTGAAGTATCAGGGGCAAAGCTCCTACAATGAGCAGTTCTTC,CSVKYQGQSSYNEQFF
TRBV6-5,.,.,TRBJ2-2,TGTGCCAGCAGTTACTCCGGGGGTTCGAACACCGGGGAGCTGTTTTTT,CASSYSGGSNTGELFF
TRBV5-6,.,.,TRBJ2-5,TGTGCCAGCAGCGGGGGCCCAGAGACCCAGTACTTC,CASSGGPETQYF
TRBV5-6,.,.,TRBJ2-4,TGTGCCAGCAGCTTGCGGGGCAAAAACATTCAGTACTTC,CASSLRGKNIQYF
TRBV3-1/TRBV3-2,.,.,TRBJ1-1,TGTGCCAGCAGCCCGACAGCGAGATTACAAGCTTTCTTT,CASSPTARLQAFF
TRBV1,.,.,TRBJ1-1,TGCACCAGCAGCCATGGACGGGAGATGAACACTGAAGCTTTCTTT,CTSSHGREMNTEAFF
TRBV11-2,.,TRBD2,TRBJ2-1,TGTGCCAGCAGCTTACGAGCGGGGTCCTACAATGAGCAGTTCTTC,CASSLRAGSYNEQFF
TRBV5-6,.,.,TRBJ2-7,TGTGCCAGCAGCTTGAGAATCCCTGGTTCCTGGCCCCTCGAGCAGTACTTC,CASSLRIPGSWPLEQYF
TRBV27,.,TRBD1,TRBJ1-5,TGTGCCAGCAGGAGGACAGGGGTGGGTCAGCCCCAGCATTTT,CASRRTGVGQPQHF
TRBV7-6,.,TRBD2,TRBJ2-3,TGTGCCAGCAGCCCACTCGGAGCGGGGTTAACAGATACGCAGTATTTT,CASSPLGAGLTDTQYF
TRBV27,.,.,TRBJ2-7,TGTGCCAGCAGTTTCGGGGGAGGAACGAACGAGCAGTACTTC,CASSFGGGTNEQYF
TRBV11-2,.,TRBD1,TRBJ1-2,TGTGCCAGCAGCTCTAATCGGGACAGGGTCCATGGCTACACCTTC,CASSSNRDRVHGYTF
TRBV5-6,.,TRBD2,TRBJ2-5,TGTGCCAGCAGCTCACTAGCGGGGGCCCCCCAGGAGACCCAGTACTTC,CASSSLAGAPQETQYF
TRBV7-9,.,TRBD1,TRBJ1-2,TGTGCCAGCCGGAGGGACAGCTTCTATGGCTACACCTTC,CASRRDSFYGYTF
TRBV27,.,TRBD1,TRBJ1-3,TGTGCCAGCAGTTTGACAGGGGGTGGAAACACCATATATTTT,CASSLTGGGNTIYF
TRBV5-1,.,TRBD1,TRBJ2-1,TGCGCCAGCAGTTGGGACAGGGACAATGAGCAGTTCTTC,CASSWDRDNEQFF
TRBV28,.,.,TRBJ2-7,TGTGCCAGCGTGGGACACTACACCTACGAGCAGTACTTC,CASVGHYTYEQYF
TRBV7-9,.,TRBD1,TRBJ2-3,TGTGCCAGCAGCCCTGGACAGGGGGCAAAAGATACGCAGTATTTT,CASSPGQGAKDTQYF
TRBV7-9,.,TRBD1,TRBJ1-2,TGTGCCAGCAGCCCCGAGGACAGGGGAAGTGCTCACTATGGCTACACCTTC,CASSPEDRGSAHYGYTF
TRBV5-4,.,TRBD2,TRBJ2-3,TGTGCCAGCAGCTCGGAAGTAGCGGGGGGGCGACTTTCCCGGTTAGATACGCAGTATTTT,CASSSEVAGGRLSRLDTQYF
TRBV29-1,.,TRBD1,TRBJ1-2,TGCAGCGTTGAAGCCCCCCCGGACAGGGGCGGGGGTGGCTACACCTTC,CSVEAPPDRGGGGYTF
TRBV10-1,.,.,TRBJ1-5,TGCGCCAGCAAAACCCGGGACTATCAGCCCCAGCATTTT,CASKTRDYQPQHF
TRBV30,.,.,TRBJ1-5,TGTGCCTGGAGCGAGAAGACCTCGGACTTCAATCAGCCCCAGCATTTT,CAWSEKTSDFNQPQHF
TRBV5-1,.,TRBD1,TRBJ2-7,TGCGCCAGCAGTAGTCGGTCGGTAGGACAGGGGGCGAGGGAGCAGTACTTC,CASSSRSVGQGAREQYF
TRBV18,.,TRBD2,TRBJ2-1,TGTGCCAGCTCACCAGTGCTAGCGGGGATGAATGAGCAGTTCTTC,CASSPVLAGMNEQFF
TRBV28,once,.,TRBJ1-3,TGTGCCAGCATCCTAAAAGTAAGGCCTAGCACCATATATTTT,CASILKVRPSTIYF
TRBV29-1,.,TRBD1,TRBJ1-4,TGCAGCGCAAAACAGGGGGCGGAAGAAAAACTGTTTTTT,CSAKQGAEEKLFF
TRBV2,once,.,TRBJ1-2,TGTGCCAGCAGTGGACGAACCCCTGTCACAGGGCCGAAGAGCTACACCTTC,CASSGRTPVTGPKSYTF
TRBV25-1,once,TRBD1,TRBJ1-2,TGTGCCAGCAGTGAACCCGGGCCGAGACAGGGAAATGGCTACACCTTC,CASSEPGPRQGNGYTF
TRBV9,once,.,TRBJ2-1,TGTGCCAGCAGCGTATCCTCTCGACTAGACAATGAGCAGTTCTTC,CASSVSSRLDNEQFF
TRBV12-3/TRBV12-4,.,TRBD1,TRBJ2-1,TGTGCCATCTTGACAGGGCAGAATGAGCAGTTCTTC,CAILTGQNEQFF
TRBV30,.,.,TRBJ2-7,TGTGCCTGGGGACAGAGCTCCTACGAGCAGTACTTC,CAWGQSSYEQYF
TRBV5-4,.,TRBD2,TRBJ2-5,TGTGCCAGCAGCACTGGGGGACTAGGGACAGAGACCCAGTACTTC,CASSTGGLGTETQYF
TRBV5-4,.,.,TRBJ2-3,TGTGCCAGCAGCTTGGGGGGGGGCAGCACAGATACGCAGTATTTT,CASSLGGGSTDTQYF
TRBV7-9,.,TRBD1,TRBJ2-7,TGTGCCAGCAGCTTATCTCAGGGGGCTATATACGAGCAGTACTTC,CASSLSQGAIYEQYF
TRBV7-6,.,.,TRBJ2-1,TGTGCCAGCAGCTCAGGAGAGGGGGACAATGAGCAGTTCTTC,CASSSGEGDNEQFF
TRBV6-2/TRBV6-3,.,TRBD2,TRBJ2-7,TGTGCCAGCAGCCAATTTACTAGCGGGCGCCCCTACGAGCAGTACTTC,CASSQFTSGRPYEQYF